The 2 T cell receptor beta chains below all came from one sample that was sequenced in a study of shared clonotypes between healthy human individuals. Profiled with immunoSEQ multiplex PCR; TCRdb holds only in-frame clones, not every one. This sample has 1.5 million to 2.5 million clones, with roughly 95% found just once. CD45RO negativity and positive selection for CCR7 defined naive CD8 cells, a population that excluded terminally differentiated effector memory CD45RA+ cells. The specimen was naive CD8+ T cells sorted from blood. These receptors all come from a man aged 18 to 30 in good health.

This sequence joins TRBV6-1 and TRBJ1-5; 9 bases agree with TRBD1. V was pared by 4 bases and J by 7 bases, with 8 bases of the junction left unmatched. The length of the CDR3 is 15 residues. Germline loops: CDR1 MNHNS, CDR2 SASEGT. This chain's CDR3 is CASSAWGQGLQPQHF. The CDR3 bases are TGTGCCAGCAGTGCCTGGGGACAGGGCTTGCAGCCCCAGCATTTT.

The chain combines TRBV9 with TRBJ2-1; 8 bases line up with TRBD2. V dropped 0 bases and J dropped 10; count of bases not matched to a gene: 9. Germline assignment: CDR1 SGDLS and CDR2 YYNGEE. The CDR3 covers 15 residues. In DNA, the CDR3 is TGTGCCAGCAGCGTAGACGGGACTAGTATGGAAGAGCAGTTCTTC. Protein product: CASSVDGTSMEEQFF.